The clone carrying this TCR beta chain showed up just once. The data are from a study of blood T cell repertoires in COVID-19. Study-level information: Spain, Italy and the United States supplied samples that represented acute and convalescent COVID-19. From T cells, B-cell-depleted T cells, or PBMCs came the material, which was cDNA or gDNA.

This study enrolled people aged about 18 to 100 from approximately 24 US geographic areas. Original processing methods: Counts of nucleated cells, estimated from reference gene primer amplification, were obtained. Profiling relied on immunoSEQ multiplex PCR, and the TCRdb table lists in-frame clones only, not all of them. For V, J and clone size, that table is used; D and trimming come from the DNA. The sample holds some 250,000 clones, approximately 86% seen once. This CDR3 has 15 residues. The germline V gene has CDR1 SGHNT and CDR2 YENEEA. With 6 bases clipped from V and 8 bases from J, the junction kept 5 bases outside the gene matches.

The receptor's source is a woman aged 40 to 50 with acute COVID-19. Sequenced input: PBMCs or T cells enriched from blood (not recorded which). V and J are TRBV11-3 and TRBJ2-1; 15 bases agree with TRBD2. The DNA of the CDR3 is TGTGCCAGCAGAGGGACTAGCGGGAGGTTGGATGAGCAGTTCTTC. Amino acid sequence: CASRGTSGRLDEQFF.